These T cell receptor beta chains were read from a single sample in a study of T cells of healthy individuals. TCRdb passed the 5' RACE reads through MiXCR, listing each CDR3 protein once. The table includes about 82,000 distinct CDR3 sequences, approximately 5.4% detected once. Receptors originate from a female donor in good health. The CDR3 runs from the conserved cysteine through the conserved F or W. The order of the fields is D gene, J gene, clone size, V gene, CDR3 protein, CDR3 DNA. A D gene is named only where the DNA matches it firmly. Some rows mark clone size as missing; the rest say once, few, many or name a class of expanded clone.

>NA|TRBJ2-7|NA|TRBV5-1
CASSLDFGENAHEQYF
TGCGCCAGCAGCTTGGACTTCGGAGAAAACGCCCACGAGCAGTACTTC
>NA|TRBJ2-7|few|TRBV5-1
CASSFPPGVHSYEQYF
TGCGCCAGCAGCTTCCCACCGGGGGTCCACTCCTACGAGCAGTACTTC
>NA|TRBJ2-7|many|TRBV20-1
CSASHGSSYEQYF
TGCAGTGCTAGTCACGGGAGCTCCTACGAGCAGTACTTC
>NA|TRBJ2-1|few|TRBV28
CASSPMGEQFF
TGTGCCAGCAGTCCTATGGGTGAGCAGTTCTTC
>NA|TRBJ2-1|many|TRBV4-3
CASSQGPYNEQFF
TGCGCCAGCAGCCAAGGACCTTACAATGAGCAGTTCTTC
>NA|TRBJ2-2|few|TRBV9
CASSGRPPDTGELFF
TGTGCCAGCAGTGGGCGGCCACCCGACACCGGGGAGCTGTTTTTT
>NA|TRBJ2-1|many|TRBV7-9
CASSLRRGSRINEQFF
TGTGCCAGCAGCTTAAGGAGAGGGAGTAGAATCAATGAGCAGTTCTTC
>TRBD1|TRBJ1-1|NA|TRBV5-4
CASSHGQGSNTEAFF
TGTGCCAGCAGCCATGGACAGGGGAGCAACACTGAAGCTTTCTTT
>NA|TRBJ2-1|NA|TRBV5-1
CASSLASVSNNEQFF
TGCGCCAGCAGCTTGGCCTCAGTCAGCAACAATGAGCAGTTCTTC
>NA|TRBJ2-7|few|TRBV4-2
CASSPTQDGTYEQYF
TGTGCCAGCAGCCCCACCCAGGACGGTACCTACGAGCAGTACTTC
>NA|TRBJ2-3|few|TRBV30
CAWSVGGSLNTQYF
TGTGCCTGGAGTGTAGGGGGGAGTTTGAATACGCAGTATTTT
>NA|TRBJ2-7|many|TRBV5-1
CASSRGGQAYYEQYF
TGCGCCAGCAGCAGGGGGGGACAGGCATACTACGAGCAGTACTTC
>NA|TRBJ2-7|many|TRBV6-2/TRBV6-3
CASNPSGTIGEQYF
TGTGCCAGCAATCCGTCAGGGACGATCGGCGAGCAGTACTTC
>NA|TRBJ1-1|NA|TRBV7-2
CASSLVSGPTEAFF
TGTGCCAGCAGCTTAGTGTCCGGGCCCACTGAAGCTTTCTTT
>TRBD1|TRBJ1-6|few|TRBV5-5
CASSLSTGGRSPLHF
TGTGCCAGCAGCCTCTCGACAGGGGGTAGGTCACCCCTCCACTTT
>TRBD2|TRBJ2-1|many|TRBV7-9
CASSLALAGAYNEQFF
TGTGCCAGCAGCTTAGCGTTAGCGGGGGCCTACAATGAGCAGTTCTTC
>TRBD2|TRBJ2-1|NA|TRBV10-3
CAISPSGRAQLDNEQFF
TGTGCCATCAGCCCCAGCGGGAGGGCCCAACTAGACAATGAGCAGTTCTTC
>NA|TRBJ2-6|many|TRBV7-2
CASSFASTGANVLTF
TGTGCCAGCAGCTTTGCAAGTACTGGGGCCAACGTCCTGACTTTC
>NA|TRBJ2-7|many|TRBV6-6
CASSYSIGGGGLFVFYEQYF
TGTGCCAGCAGTTACTCGATCGGGGGCGGGGGTCTCTTCGTTTTCTACGAGCAGTACTTC
>NA|TRBJ1-6|few|TRBV20-1
CSARDQRGVSSYNSPLHF
TGCAGTGCTAGAGATCAACGGGGCGTGAGCTCCTATAATTCACCCCTCCACTTT
>NA|TRBJ2-7|many|TRBV7-8
CASSLARDPSSEQYF
TGTGCCAGCAGCTTAGCGCGGGATCCCTCTTCGGAGCAGTACTTC
>NA|TRBJ2-7|NA|TRBV7-2
CASSLGFPEQYF
TGTGCCAGCAGCTTAGGTTTCCCCGAGCAGTACTTC
>NA|TRBJ2-3|many|TRBV7-9
CASSFSGRADTQYF
TGTGCCAGCAGCTTTTCGGGAAGGGCAGATACGCAGTATTTT
>NA|TRBJ1-1|many|TRBV27
CASSSIRSTEAFF
TGTGCCAGCAGTTCAATCAGGAGCACTGAAGCTTTCTTT
>NA|TRBJ2-1|many|TRBV7-9
CASSWKRGYNNHEQFF
TGTGCCAGCAGCTGGAAAAGAGGGTATAACAATCATGAGCAGTTCTTC
>NA|TRBJ2-7|many|TRBV4-2
CASSQEPRDGAEQYF
TGTGCCAGCAGCCAAGAGCCCCGCGACGGTGCCGAGCAGTACTTC
>TRBD2|TRBJ2-1|NA|TRBV6-2/TRBV6-3
CASSGLAGAHSEQFF
TGTGCCAGCAGTGGACTAGCGGGAGCCCACAGTGAGCAGTTCTTC
>NA|TRBJ2-7|few|TRBV11-2
CASSFARGRTYEQYF
TGTGCCAGCAGCTTCGCCAGGGGCAGAACCTACGAGCAGTACTTC
>NA|TRBJ2-1|many|TRBV12-3/TRBV12-4
CASSRTGVRDEQFF
TGTGCCAGCAGTCGAACGGGAGTACGGGATGAGCAGTTCTTC
>TRBD1|TRBJ2-2|NA|TRBV12-3/TRBV12-4
CASRPPQGPGELFF
TGTGCCAGCAGGCCTCCACAGGGGCCCGGGGAGCTGTTTTTT
>NA|TRBJ2-7|few|TRBV9
CASSSRGQSSYEQYF
TGTGCCAGCAGCTCCCGCGGGCAGTCCTCCTACGAGCAGTACTTC
>TRBD1|TRBJ1-2|NA|TRBV5-5
CASRRQGIYGYTF
TGTGCCAGCAGGCGACAGGGGATCTATGGCTACACCTTC
>NA|TRBJ2-6|many|TRBV7-6
CASSLTGSGANVLTF
TGTGCCAGCAGCTTAACAGGGTCTGGGGCCAACGTCCTGACTTTC
>NA|TRBJ1-1|many|TRBV20-1
CSASPIPDSREAFF
TGCAGTGCTAGCCCGATCCCGGACAGCCGTGAAGCTTTCTTT
>NA|TRBJ1-1|NA|TRBV2
CASSEQGGTEAFF
TGTGCCAGCAGTGAACAGGGTGGCACTGAAGCTTTCTTT
>TRBD2|TRBJ2-1|many|TRBV3-1
CASSQVLAGGNNEQFF
TGTGCCAGCAGCCAAGTACTAGCGGGGGGAAACAATGAGCAGTTCTTC
>NA|TRBJ2-1|few|TRBV5-1
CASSLDYLDYNEQFF
TGCGCCAGCAGCTTGGACTACTTAGACTACAATGAGCAGTTCTTC
>TRBD2|TRBJ2-5|many|TRBV7-8
CASSLTAGGPETQYF
TGTGCCAGCAGCTTAACGGCGGGAGGCCCGGAGACCCAGTACTTC
>NA|TRBJ1-4|few|TRBV5-4
CASSLAGGAGREKLFF
TGTGCCAGCAGCTTGGCCGGGGGGGCGGGTCGGGAAAAACTGTTTTTT
>NA|TRBJ1-2|few|TRBV6-1
CASSEYAGESGYTF
TGTGCCAGCAGTGAATACGCAGGGGAGAGTGGCTACACCTTC
>NA|TRBJ2-1|NA|TRBV29-1
CSVEDPRGHEQFF
TGCAGCGTTGAAGATCCCAGGGGCCATGAGCAGTTCTTC
>NA|TRBJ2-1|few|TRBV24-1
CATAAFSRGEQFF
TGTGCCACCGCAGCCTTTAGTCGAGGTGAGCAGTTCTTC
>NA|TRBJ2-1|many|TRBV28
CASSFLRGSYNEQFF
TGTGCCAGCAGTTTTCTCAGGGGATCCTACAATGAGCAGTTCTTC
>NA|TRBJ2-5|many|TRBV25-1
CAHPAGLKETQYF
TGTGCCCACCCGGCAGGCCTAAAAGAGACCCAGTACTTC
>NA|TRBJ1-1|many|TRBV5-6
CASSFGLEAFF
TGTGCCAGCAGCTTTGGACTTGAAGCTTTCTTT
>NA|TRBJ2-2|many|TRBV2
CASKAGLTGELFF
TGTGCCAGCAAGGCAGGCCTAACCGGGGAGCTGTTTTTT
>TRBD1|TRBJ2-7|many|TRBV5-8
CASSPLGDRYQREAYEQYF
TGTGCCAGCAGCCCCCTGGGGGACAGGTACCAAAGGGAGGCCTACGAGCAGTACTTC
>NA|TRBJ2-4|NA|TRBV5-1
CASGEGVAKNIQYF
TGCGCCAGTGGAGAGGGGGTCGCCAAAAACATTCAGTACTTC
>TRBD2|TRBJ2-1|many|TRBV20-1
CSAILAGGPGEQFF
TGCAGTGCTATCCTAGCGGGAGGGCCAGGGGAGCAGTTCTTC